This TCR beta chain was sequenced in a study of shared clonotypes between healthy human individuals. Germline assignment: CDR1 SGHVS and CDR2 FQNEAQ. The ends were cut back, 5 bases at V and 4 bases at J, with 12 bases in the middle. The CDR3 is 14 residues long. Deep was the level used in running the assay. The repertoire was sequenced with immunoSEQ multiplex PCR; TCRdb's copy has only in-frame clones and lacks some. The sample has around 700,000 clones; roughly 72% are singletons. This clone was seen once. Division of CD4+ cells produced a CD45RA+ naive subset and a CD45RA-negative memory subset. The sequence was collected from a woman in her twenties or thirties in good health. The chain uses TRBV7-8 and TRBJ2-1, with D tentatively TRBD1 (5 bases). The specimen sequenced was memory CD4+ T cells sorted from blood. Sample subset: CD45RA-negative fraction. The CDR3 DNA reads as TGTGCCAGCAGCAAGGGGTGGCTATACAATGAGCAGTTCTTC. Its protein is CASSKGWLYNEQFF.